This record concerns one TCR beta chain sequence. These data belong to a study of blood T cell repertoires in COVID-19. Study at large: PBMCs, B-cell-depleted T cells, or T cells provided the cDNA or gDNA that made up the material.

The germline V gene encodes CDR1 SGHRS and CDR2 YFSETQ. The CDR3 runs to 13 residues. V lost 2 bases and J 6 bases, leaving 10 bases between the germline ends. The protocol was immunoSEQ multiplex PCR, while the TCRdb copy is restricted to in-frame clones and leaves out a portion. This sample yields roughly 200,000 clones, of which roughly 90% are seen a single time; just over 2.5% belongs to the top ten. Participant reports of clinical history set cohort assignment. This sequence originates from a young woman who had recovered from COVID-19. Sequenced material: PBMCs or T cells enriched from blood (not recorded which). The chain joins TRBV5-1 to TRBJ2-3; D unresolved. The CDR3, as DNA: TGCGCCAGCAGCTTAAGTCCGGTCGATACGCAGTATTTT. Protein sequence: CASSLSPVDTQYF. Filled out from reference TRBV5-1 and TRBJ2-3, the complete variable domain reads KAGVTQTPRYLIKTRGQQVTLSCSPISGHRSVSWYQQTPGQGLQFLFEYFSETQRNKGNFPGRFSGRQFSNSRSEMNVSTLELGDSALYLCASSLSPVDTQYFGPGTRLTVL.